Below, 11 T cell receptor beta chains from the same sample are listed, as sequenced in a study of beta chain features in type 1 diabetes. Study results and limitations: In every one of the four CD4+ subsets, TCRB CDR3s were moderately but significantly shorter in Type 1 diabetes patients.

The entirety of the isolated RNA underwent reverse transcription, so expressed TCRB transcripts were sequenced. Sequencing used immunoSEQ multiplex PCR; TCRdb keeps in-frame clones, though not all of them. The table lists approximately 240,000 clones, approximately 16% of them singletons. No antigen has been assigned to these receptors. Material: naive CD4+ T cells from blood. The receptors come from a man younger than 40 with type 1 diabetes.

This clone occurred a few times. The chain couples TRBV5-4 to TRBJ1-4; possibly TRBD1 for D (5 bases). The CDR3 totals 16 residues. The germline gives CDR1 SGHNT, CDR2 YYREEE (reference sequence). Trimming took off 2 bases at V and 7 bases at J, with 18 bases between the two ends. The CDR3 sequence: CASSFGTGTPSEKLFF. As DNA, the CDR3 is TGTGCCAGCAGCTTTGGGACCGGGACGCCCTCTGAAAAACTGTTTTTT.

The chain recombines TRBV9 with TRBJ2-2; D possibly matches TRBD1 or TRBD2 (5 bases each). The CDR3 has 13 residues. Germline CDR1 SGDLS, CDR2 YYNGEE. The V end lost 0 bases, the J end lost 11 bases, and 11 bases lay between the germline ends. CDR3 DNA sequence: TGTGCCAGCAGCGTAGGAGGGCAGGGAGAGCTGTTTTTT. This codes for CASSVGGQGELFF.

This clone was recorded a few times. The gene calls are TRBV23-1 and TRBJ2-7, with unresolved D. TRBV23-1 is marked as an open reading frame, function uncertain. Trimming pared 0 bases from V and 3 bases from J, leaving 12 bases between. The CDR3 is 15 amino acids. The chain's CDR3 is CASSQSKSTYYEQYF. The CDR3 DNA follows: TGCGCCAGCAGTCAATCGAAGTCCACATACTACGAGCAGTACTTC.

The genes are TRBV7-9 and TRBJ2-6; 9 nucleotides line up with TRBD2. CDR1 and CDR2 (germline): SEHNR, FQNEAQ (reference sequence). This CDR3 contains 15 residues. Unmatched junction bases numbered 2, after V lost 6 bases and J lost 2 bases. As DNA, the CDR3 is TGTGCCAGCAGACCTAGCGGGACTGGGGCCAACGTCCTGACTTTC. It translates to CASRPSGTGANVLTF.

The chain couples TRBV30 to TRBJ2-1; D remains ambiguous. This CDR3 is 15 amino acids long. Germline assignment: CDR1 GTSNPN and CDR2 SVGIG (reference sequence). Trimming took 8 bases from V and 1 from J, leaving 18 bases between them. The CDR3 region is CAGTRSGLSYNEQFF. CDR3 sequence (DNA): TGTGCCGGAACCCGGTCGGGTCTTTCCTACAATGAGCAGTTCTTC.

The rearrangement joins TRBV7-9 to TRBJ2-3; either TRBD1 or TRBD2 may fit D (5 bases each). CDR1 is SEHNR, CDR2 FQNEAQ, per germline (reference sequence). V lost 6 bases to trimming and J lost 2 bases, with 15 bases between them. The CDR3 is made up of 15 amino acids. This chain's CDR3 is CASRPGSGTTDTQYF. The CDR3, as DNA: TGTGCCAGCAGACCGGGGTCCGGGACCACAGATACGCAGTATTTT. The full variable domain, rest sourced from reference TRBV7-9 and TRBJ2-3, is DTGVSQNPRHKITKRGQNVTFRCDPISEHNRLYWYRQTLGQGPEFLTYFQNEAQLEKSRLLSDRFSAERPKGSFSTLEIQRTEQGDSAMYLCASRPGSGTTDTQYFGPGTRLTVL.

The chain employs TRBV27 and TRBJ2-5, with a tentative D call TRBD2 (6 bases). Germline V lookup: CDR1 MNHEY, CDR2 SMNVEV (reference sequence). V shed 7 bases and J shed 2 bases, with 17 bases lying between them. This CDR3 has 15 residues. CDR3 nucleotides: TGTGCCAGCAACCCTCCCGGGGGTAGGCAAGAGACCCAGTACTTC. Its translation is CASNPPGGRQETQYF.

This clone has a handful of counts. The gene calls are TRBV29-1 and TRBJ2-3, with 9 bases that match TRBD1. Germline V lookup: CDR1 SQVTM, CDR2 ANQGSEA. The CDR3 consists of 15 residues. J lost 0 bases, V lost 7 bases, and 8 bases had no gene match. The CDR3 is CSGGTGLPSTDTQYF. The CDR3 coding sequence is TGCAGCGGGGGGACAGGGCTCCCTAGCACAGATACGCAGTATTTT.

This clone was seen only a few times. The chain carries TRBV30 and TRBJ1-1, with D maybe TRBD1 (6 bases). Trimming cost V 2 bases and J 1 base, with 20 bases left between them. Germline V gene lookup returns CDR1 GTSNPN and CDR2 SVGIG (reference sequence). The CDR3 totals 17 residues. CDR3 region: CAWSPARSRGGNTEAFF. The CDR3 DNA is TGTGCCTGGAGTCCAGCTCGATCCAGGGGAGGGAACACTGAAGCTTTCTTT.

The chain joins TRBV7-6 to TRBJ2-4, with 7 bases aligning to TRBD1. Germline V lookup: CDR1 SGHVS, CDR2 FNYEAQ. J lost 5 bases, V lost 5 bases, and 9 bases had no gene match. The CDR3 is made up of 15 amino acids. The CDR3 DNA follows: TGTGCCAGCAGCCCAGGGACAGCCCGAGAAAACATTCAGTACTTC. It translates to CASSPGTARENIQYF.

This chain's CDR3 is CSVLTVLSSYEQYF. In nucleotides, the CDR3 is TGCAGCGTTCTCACAGTGCTGAGCTCCTACGAGCAGTACTTC. This chain connects TRBV29-1 to TRBJ2-7; no clear D. With 5 bases removed from V and 0 bases from J, the gap between germline ends came to 14 bases. CDR3 length: 14 residues. Germline CDR1 is SQVTM and CDR2 is ANQGSEA.